The TCR beta chain described here comes from a study of long-term antiretroviral therapy in people with HIV. Study-wide results and limits: Increased diversity was seen after ART, yet it remained lower than in transplant donor controls.

The run of the v3.0 immunoSEQ assay was at survey level. Generated by immunoSEQ multiplex PCR, the TCRdb table keeps only in-frame clones and is missing some. The table shows 20,000 to 25,000 clones, with 82% occurring only once. The CDR3 has 18 amino acids. The ends were cut back, 0 bases at V and 0 bases at J, with 18 bases in the middle. Germline lookup yields CDR1 SGHTS and CDR2 YDEGEE. Worth noting for this clone: Its matching antigen is unknown.

The receptor was derived from a man aged 45 to 65 with HIV. Sequencing was performed on unsorted PBMCs, taken 0.3 years after starting antiretroviral therapy. This sequence joins TRBV5-8 and TRBJ1-1, with D possibly being TRBD1 (5 bases). Here the CDR3 reads CASSLGEGNGGMNTEAFF. The CDR3 coding sequence is TGTGCCAGCAGCTTGGGGGAGGGGAACGGCGGCATGAACACTGAAGCTTTCTTT.